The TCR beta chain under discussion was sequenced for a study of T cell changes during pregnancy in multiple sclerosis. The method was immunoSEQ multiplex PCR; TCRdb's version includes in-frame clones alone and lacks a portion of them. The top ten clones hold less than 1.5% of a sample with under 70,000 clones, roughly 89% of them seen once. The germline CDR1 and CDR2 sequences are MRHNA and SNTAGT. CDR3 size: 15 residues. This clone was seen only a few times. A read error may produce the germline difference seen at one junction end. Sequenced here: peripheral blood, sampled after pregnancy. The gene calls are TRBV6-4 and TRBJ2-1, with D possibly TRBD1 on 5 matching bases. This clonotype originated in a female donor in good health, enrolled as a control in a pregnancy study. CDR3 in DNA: TGTGCCAGCAGCGACTTAGGGCAGGGCCACAATGAGCAGTTCTTC. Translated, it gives CASSDLGQGHNEQFF.